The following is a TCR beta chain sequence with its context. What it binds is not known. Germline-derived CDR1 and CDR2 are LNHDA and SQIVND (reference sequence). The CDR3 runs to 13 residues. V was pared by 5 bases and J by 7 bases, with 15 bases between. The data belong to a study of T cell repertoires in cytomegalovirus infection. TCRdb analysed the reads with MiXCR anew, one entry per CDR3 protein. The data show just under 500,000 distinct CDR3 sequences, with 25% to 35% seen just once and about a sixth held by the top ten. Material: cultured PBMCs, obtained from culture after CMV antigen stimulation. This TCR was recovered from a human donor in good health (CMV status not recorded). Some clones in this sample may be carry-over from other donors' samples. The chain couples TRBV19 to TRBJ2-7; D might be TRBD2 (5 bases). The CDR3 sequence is CASSSAYPGEQYF. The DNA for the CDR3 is TGTGCCAGTAGTTCGGCGTACCCGGGGGAGCAGTACTTC.